Below are 3 T cell receptor beta chains sequenced from a single sample in a study of control samples from healthy donors and cancer patients. Clones were sequenced by immunoSEQ multiplex PCR, and TCRdb holds only the in-frame ones, with some missing. The sample lists 250,000 to 300,000 clones, roughly 82% seen once, with roughly 15% in the top ten. Sequencing input: PBMCs. These receptors were collected from a woman between 55 and 75 years old with lung cancer.

This sequence joins TRBV5-8 and TRBJ1-1; the match to TRBD1 covers 10 bases. In germline, CDR1 is SGHTS, CDR2 YDEGEE. Trimming removed 3 bases from V and 6 bases from J; junction bases left unmatched: 11. The CDR3 runs to 16 residues. In DNA form, the CDR3 reads TGTGCCAGCAGCTGGACAGGGGGTTTAGCTTTCGCTGAAGCTTTCTTT. Protein sequence: CASSWTGGLAFAEAFF.

The V gene is TRBV5-1, the J gene TRBJ2-7, with TRBD2 as a possible D gene (6 bases). Germline CDR1 is SGHRS and CDR2 is YFSETQ. CDR3 length equals 14 residues. V was cut by 8 bases and J by 7 bases, with 22 bases left in between. CDR3 sequence: CASRSGQGLGEQYF. For the CDR3, the DNA is TGCGCCAGTCGCTCTGGGCAGGGACTGGGGGAGCAGTACTTC.

This clone was detected a few times. This sequence joins TRBV2 and TRBJ2-1; D unresolved. CDR1 is SNHLY, CDR2 FYNNEI, per germline. Trimming cost V 6 bases and J 3 bases, with 15 bases left between them. The CDR3 is 15 residues long. CDR3 protein: CASRRELDDYNEQFF. In DNA form, the CDR3 reads TGTGCCAGCAGAAGGGAACTCGACGACTACAATGAGCAGTTCTTC.